Following are 21 T cell receptor beta chains from one sample sequenced in a study of regulatory T cells in long-lasting Graves disease. For TCR beta, libraries came from iRepertoire HTBI primers and Arm-PCR of CDR3 regions. One entry per CDR3 protein, called by TCRdb with MiXCR from the multiplex PCR reads. This sample yields 200,000 to 250,000 distinct CDR3 sequences, of which roughly a fifth are seen a single time; approximately 10% belongs to the top ten. Noted time point: newly diagnosed GD, antithyroid drugs for less than 3 months. PBMC RNA was the source of the TCR library. The data were also submitted as part of a second study, on T cells in Graves' hyperthyroidism and ophthalmopathy.

The sequencing here drew on peripheral blood mononuclear cells (PBMCs), taken at new diagnosis, from a patient treated with antithyroid drugs. The receptors originated from a woman younger than 45 with Graves disease.

This clonotype was counted at least ten times. The chain couples TRBV2 to TRBJ1-5, with D unresolved. CDR3 length equals 14 residues. Germline loops: CDR1 SNHLY, CDR2 FYNNEI. V was clipped by 3 bases and J by 0 bases, with 6 bases between them. Here the CDR3 reads CASSESYSNQPQHF. CDR3 coding DNA: TGTGCCAGCAGTGAGTCCTATAGCAATCAGCCCCAGCATTTT. The complete variable domain, with remaining parts taken from reference TRBV2 and TRBJ1-5, reads EPEVTQTPSHQVTQMGQEVILRCVPISNHLYFYWYRQILGQKVEFLVSFYNNEISEKSEIFDDQFSVERPDGSNFTLKIRSTKLEDSAMYFCASSESYSNQPQHFGDGTRLSIL.

The table lists this clonotype with many counts. This rearrangement joins TRBV11-2 to TRBJ2-7; D gene ambiguous. The V end lost 6 bases, the J end lost 2 bases, and 8 bases lay between the germline ends. CDR3 length equals 12 residues. The germline CDR1 and CDR2 sequences are SGHAT and FQNNGV. The CDR3 nucleotides read TGTGCCAGCAGATCTCCCACCTACGAGCAGTACTTC. As protein: CASRSPTYEQYF.

This clonotype was observed at least ten times. The rearrangement joins TRBV20-1 to TRBJ2-3; D may be TRBD1 (6 bases). V gave up 2 bases and J gave up 14 bases, with 23 bases separating them. Germline V gene data show CDR1 as DFQATT and CDR2 as SNEGSKA (reference sequence). The CDR3 is made up of 14 amino acids. The CDR3 bases are TGCAGTGCTAGACCAGGTGGAACAGGGTCTCTCAGGTATTTT. It is translated as CSARPGGTGSLRYF.

This clonotype has ten or more counts. The CDR3 is CASGSGRPNEQFF. The CDR3 nucleotides are TGTGCCAGTGGGAGCGGGAGGCCTAATGAGCAGTTCTTC. The rearrangement links TRBV19 to TRBJ2-1; 9 bases match TRBD2. Losses at the gene ends were 8 bases for V and 7 bases for J; bases not matched to a gene: 6. The CDR3 sequence is 13 residues long. The germline V gene has CDR1 LNHDA and CDR2 SQIVND (reference sequence).

This clonotype occurred many times. The V and J genes are TRBV10-3 and TRBJ1-1, with D uncertain. The CDR3 totals 13 residues. The V gene lost 4 bases and the J gene lost 1 base, with 7 bases spanning the gap. Germline CDR1 is ENHRY and CDR2 is SYGVKD. CDR3: CAISGGENTEAFF. The CDR3 DNA sequence: TGTGCCATCAGTGGCGGGGAGAACACTGAAGCTTTCTTT.

This clonotype has at least ten counts. The rearrangement uses TRBV4-1 and TRBJ2-7; D is perhaps TRBD1 (6 bases). CDR3 length equals 14 residues. V gave up 2 bases and J gave up 4 bases, with 12 bases separating them. The germline gives CDR1 MGHRA, CDR2 YSYEKL. The CDR3 spells CASSQTGNRYEQYF. CDR3 coding DNA: TGCGCCAGCAGCCAAACAGGGAATAGGTACGAGCAGTACTTC.

This clonotype was detected only a few times. The chain carries TRBV6-2 or TRBV6-3 and TRBJ2-3; D ambiguous. From germline, CDR1 is MNHEY and CDR2 SVGEGT. The V gene lost 8 bases and the J gene lost 0 bases, with 18 bases spanning the gap. The length of the CDR3 is 16 residues. The CDR3 protein is CASSLLPGPSTDTQYF. As DNA, the CDR3 is TGTGCCAGCTCACTTCTTCCCGGGCCAAGCACAGATACGCAGTATTTT.

This clonotype was recorded a few times. One base separates it from a far larger clone, so it is likely a read error. CDR3 nucleotides: TGTGTCAGCGGATATCAAGAGACCCAGTACTTC. As protein: CVSGYQETQYF. The chain couples TRBV2 to TRBJ2-7; D might be TRBD2 (5 bases). The DNA end lines up better with TRBJ2-5; the J call may be wrong. Germline assignment: CDR1 SNHLY and CDR2 FYNNEI. The CDR3 extends over 11 amino acids.

This clonotype has a single count. A far larger clone is one base from this, pointing to a likely read error. The CDR3 sequence: CASSPDRGYDYTF. CDR3 nucleotide sequence: TGTGCCAGCTCCCCGGACAGGGGGTATGACTACACCTTC. This chain connects TRBV3-1 to TRBJ1-2; 10 nucleotides match TRBD1. Germline V gives CDR1 LGHDT, CDR2 YNNKEL (reference sequence). The CDR3 is made up of 13 amino acids. The variable domain in full, with the rest retrieved from reference TRBV3-1 and TRBJ1-2, is DTAVSQTPKYLVTQMGNDKSIKCEQNLGHDTMYWYKQDSKKFLKIMFSYNNKELIINETVPNRFSPKSPDKAHLNLHINSLELGDSAVYFCASSPDRGYDYTFGSGTRLTVV.

On this clonotype itself: Given a far larger clone just one base away, this is likely a sequencing read error. The conserved phenylalanine or tryptophan normally closing the CDR3 is absent here, so this likely arose from a read error. This chain uses TRBV2 with TRBJ2-2; D is perhaps TRBD1 (5 bases). The length of the CDR3 is 16 residues. CDR1 is SNHLY and CDR2 is FYNNEI in the germline V gene. The germline V and J ends were trimmed by 8 bases and 0 bases, with 16 bases remaining between them. CDR3: CASSFGAPANTGELFS. The CDR3 DNA reads as TGTGCCAGCTCCTTTGGGGCCCCAGCGAACACCGGGGAGCTGTTTTCT.

There are many counts of this clonotype. A much larger clone lies one base from this, so it may be a read error. J is TRBJ1-4 and V is TRBV11-2; the D gene is possibly TRBD1 (6 bases). This CDR3 has 14 amino acids. The germline V gene encodes CDR1 SGHAT and CDR2 FQNNGV. CDR3 nucleotides: TGTGCCGGCAGTGGGCAGGGGAGAGGTGAAAAACTGTTTTTT. It translates to CAGSGQGRGEKLFF.

This clonotype appeared many times. The chain carries TRBV20-1 and TRBJ1-4; 7 bases map to TRBD1. Germline CDR1 DFQATT, CDR2 SNEGSKA (reference sequence). V lost 5 bases to trimming and J lost 8 bases; unmatched junction nucleotides: 11. The CDR3 is 14 amino acids. The CDR3 DNA is TGCAGTGCTCGGGGGGCAGGGGGGGGAGAAAAACTGTTTTTT. It translates to CSARGAGGGEKLFF.

The V call is TRBV11-2, the J call TRBJ2-1; 11 bases agree with TRBD2. This CDR3 contains 16 residues. The junction had 6 bases not matched to a gene; V was cut back by 5 bases and J by 3 bases. Germline V gives CDR1 SGHAT, CDR2 FQNNGV. The CDR3 region is CASSIGTSGIYNEQFF. Here the CDR3 DNA reads TGTGCCAGCAGCATCGGGACTAGCGGCATCTACAATGAGCAGTTCTTC.

This chain links TRBV6-9 with TRBJ1-2, with 8 bases matching TRBD1. After removal of 3 bases from V and 0 bases from J, the junction contained 6 bases not matched to a gene. CDR3 length: 16 amino acids. Germline V gene sequence: CDR1 MNHGY, CDR2 SVAAGI. The DNA for the CDR3 is TGTGCCAGCAGTTACACCAGGACAGGGACTAACTATGGCTACACCTTC. Residues: CASSYTRTGTNYGYTF.

This clonotype has a count of ten or more. The J gene is TRBJ2-7, the V gene TRBV6-1; no clear D. V was clipped by 7 bases and J by 1 base, with 11 bases between them. Germline CDR1 reads MNHNS; CDR2 reads SASEGT. The CDR3 is 13 amino acids. CDR3 loop: CASIDEASYEQYF. The DNA for the CDR3 is TGTGCCAGCATCGACGAGGCGTCCTACGAGCAGTACTTC.

This clonotype came up many times. The chain combines TRBV6-8 with TRBJ1-5; no definite D call. Germline V gene data show CDR1 as MNHGY and CDR2 as SAAAGT. This CDR3 has 19 residues. Trimming took off 5 bases at V and 2 bases at J, with 25 bases between the two ends. The CDR3 bases are TGTGCCAGCAGTACTGACATATCACGAGCGAGGACGCGCAATCAGCCCCAGCATTTT. Translating gives CASSTDISRARTRNQPQHF.

The table lists this clonotype with many counts. The rearrangement uses TRBV15 and TRBJ2-7; 11 bases match TRBD1. The V gene end was trimmed by 3 bases and the J gene end by 5 bases; junction bases not matched to a gene: 0. This CDR3 spans 13 amino acids. Germline V gene data show CDR1 as LNHNV and CDR2 as YYDKDF (reference sequence). The CDR3 reads CATSRDRGHEQYF. The CDR3 bases are TGTGCCACCAGCAGGGACAGGGGGCACGAGCAGTACTTC. The full variable domain, its missing parts supplied by reference TRBV15 and TRBJ2-7, is DAMVIQNPRYQVTQFGKPVTLSCSQTLNHNVMYWYQQKSSQAPKLLFHYYDKDFNNEADTPDNFQSRRPNTSFCFLDIRSPGLGDTAMYLCATSRDRGHEQYFGPGTRLTVT.

This clonotype was seen a handful of times. This chain links TRBV29-1 with TRBJ2-6, with no clear D. Trimming cost V 5 bases and J 1 base, with 12 bases left between them. Germline assignment: CDR1 SQVTM and CDR2 ANQGSEA. The CDR3 sequence is 15 residues long. The CDR3 region has the DNA TGCAGCGTTCCCCTAATTAAGTCTGGGGCCAACGTCCTGACTTTC. Its translation is CSVPLIKSGANVLTF.

V gene TRBV19 combines with J gene TRBJ1-2, with D uncertain. The CDR3 sequence is 16 residues long. Germline V CDR1 and CDR2: LNHDA, SQIVND (reference sequence). Trimming removed 1 base from V and 4 bases from J, with 16 bases in between. The CDR3 bases are TGTGCCAGTAGTATAGGTCTCCAGGTACGGGGCTATGGCTACACCTTC. Translating gives CASSIGLQVRGYGYTF.

This clonotype was seen ten or more times. V usage is TRBV29-1 and J usage is TRBJ1-3, with D possibly matching TRBD1 (5 bases). V dropped 6 bases and J dropped 4 bases, with 19 bases sitting between them. This CDR3 comprises 15 residues. Per germline, CDR1 SQVTM and CDR2 ANQGSEA. Here the CDR3 DNA reads TGCAGCGTCAACGGCCTGGGGGGTGGAGGAAACACCATATATTTT. This gives the protein CSVNGLGGGGNTIYF.

In this sample, this clonotype turned up many times. The chain couples TRBV20-1 to TRBJ1-2; 7 bases fit TRBD1. V trimming: 6 bases; J trimming: 4 bases; junction bases outside the gene matches: 8. Germline CDR1 and CDR2: DFQATT and SNEGSKA (reference sequence). This CDR3 region has 13 residues. The CDR3 loop is CSAGEGAGYGYTF. CDR3 DNA sequence: TGCAGTGCAGGGGAGGGGGCCGGCTATGGCTACACCTTC.